This T cell receptor (beta chain) was captured in a study of blood T cell repertoires in COVID-19. Across the whole study: Samples came from the United States, Italy and Spain, spanning acute and convalescent COVID-19.

This clone was counted a few times. This CDR3 spans 17 amino acids. The trim removed 2 bases at V and 2 bases at J, leaving 5 bases unmatched. Germline CDR1 is SGHNT and CDR2 is YYREEE (reference sequence). The assay was immunoSEQ multiplex PCR, and TCRdb's table has in-frame clones only and misses some. The top ten hold around 4% of the sample, which has about 110,000 clones, approximately 82% seen once. The sample comprised peripheral blood. This chain uses TRBV5-4 with TRBJ2-5, with TRBD2 matching 14 bases. The sequence was obtained from a woman older than 75 with acute or convalescent COVID-19. Written as DNA, the CDR3 is TGTGCCAGCAGCTTATGGACTAGCGGGGGGACTCAAGAGACCCAGTACTTC. It is translated as CASSLWTSGGTQETQYF.